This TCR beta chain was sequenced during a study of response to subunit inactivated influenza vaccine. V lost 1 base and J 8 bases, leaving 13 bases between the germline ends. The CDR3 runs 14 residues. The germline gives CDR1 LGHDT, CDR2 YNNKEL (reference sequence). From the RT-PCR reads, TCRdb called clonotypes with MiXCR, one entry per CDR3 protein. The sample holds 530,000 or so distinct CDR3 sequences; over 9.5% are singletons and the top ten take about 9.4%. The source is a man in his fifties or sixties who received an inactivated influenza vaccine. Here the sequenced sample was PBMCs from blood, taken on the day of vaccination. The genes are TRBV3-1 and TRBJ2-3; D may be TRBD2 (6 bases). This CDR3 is CASSQGRASGTQYF. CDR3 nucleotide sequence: TGTGCCAGCAGCCAAGGGAGGGCCTCCGGTACGCAGTATTTT.